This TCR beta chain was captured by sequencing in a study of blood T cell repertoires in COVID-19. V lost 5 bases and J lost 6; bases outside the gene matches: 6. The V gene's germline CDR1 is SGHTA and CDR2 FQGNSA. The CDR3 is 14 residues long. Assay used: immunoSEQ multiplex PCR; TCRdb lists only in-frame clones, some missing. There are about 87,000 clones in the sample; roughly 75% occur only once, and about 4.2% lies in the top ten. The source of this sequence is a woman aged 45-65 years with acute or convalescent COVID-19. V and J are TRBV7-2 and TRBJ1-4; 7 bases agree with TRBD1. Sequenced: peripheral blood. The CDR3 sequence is CASSLGGMDEKLFF. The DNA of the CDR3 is TGTGCCAGCAGCCTAGGGGGCATGGATGAAAAACTGTTTTTT. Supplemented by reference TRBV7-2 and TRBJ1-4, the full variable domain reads GAGVSQSPSNKVTEKGKDVELRCDPISGHTALYWYRQSLGQGLEFLIYFQGNSAPDKSGLPSDRFSAERTGGSVSTLTIQRTQQEDSAVYLCASSLGGMDEKLFFGSGTQLSVL.